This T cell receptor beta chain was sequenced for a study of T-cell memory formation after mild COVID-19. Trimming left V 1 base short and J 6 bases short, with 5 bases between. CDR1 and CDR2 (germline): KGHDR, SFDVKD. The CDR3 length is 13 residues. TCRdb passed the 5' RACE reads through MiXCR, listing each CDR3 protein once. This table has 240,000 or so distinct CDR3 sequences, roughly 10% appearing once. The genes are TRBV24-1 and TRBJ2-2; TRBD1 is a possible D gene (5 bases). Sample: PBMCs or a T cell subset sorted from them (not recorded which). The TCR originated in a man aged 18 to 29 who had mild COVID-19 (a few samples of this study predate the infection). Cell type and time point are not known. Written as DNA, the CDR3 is TGTGCCACCAGTGATTTCAGGGCCGGGGAGCTGTTTTTT. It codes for CATSDFRAGELFF.